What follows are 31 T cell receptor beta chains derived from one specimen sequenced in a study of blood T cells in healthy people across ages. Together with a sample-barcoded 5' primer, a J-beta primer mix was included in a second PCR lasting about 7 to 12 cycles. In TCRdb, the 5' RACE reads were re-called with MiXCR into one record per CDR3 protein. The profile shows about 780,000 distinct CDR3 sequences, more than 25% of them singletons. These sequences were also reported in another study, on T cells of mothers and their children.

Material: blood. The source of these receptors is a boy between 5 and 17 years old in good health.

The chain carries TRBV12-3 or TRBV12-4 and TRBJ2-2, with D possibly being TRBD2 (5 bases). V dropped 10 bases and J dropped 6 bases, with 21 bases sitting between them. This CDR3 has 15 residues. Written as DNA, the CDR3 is TGTGCCACCAGCCGGGCTAGCAAATGGCCCGGGGAGCTGTTTTTT. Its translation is CATSRASKWPGELFF.

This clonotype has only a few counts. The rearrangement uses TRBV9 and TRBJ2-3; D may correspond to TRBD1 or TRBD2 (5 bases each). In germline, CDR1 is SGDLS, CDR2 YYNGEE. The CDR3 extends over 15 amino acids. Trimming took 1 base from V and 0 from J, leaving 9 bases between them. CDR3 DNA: TGTGCCAGCAGCGTAACGGGGCCTAGCACAGATACGCAGTATTTT. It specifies CASSVTGPSTDTQYF.

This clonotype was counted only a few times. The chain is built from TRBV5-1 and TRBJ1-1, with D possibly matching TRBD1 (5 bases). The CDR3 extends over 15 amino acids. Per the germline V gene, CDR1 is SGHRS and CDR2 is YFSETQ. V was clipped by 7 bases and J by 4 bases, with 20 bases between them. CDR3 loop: CASSLLGDGVTEAFF. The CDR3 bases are TGCGCCAGCTCGCTGCTGGGGGATGGGGTCACTGAAGCTTTCTTT.

The CDR3 coding sequence is TGCAGTGCTAGAGAGCCCGGGTCGCAAGAGACCCAGTACTTC. Residues: CSAREPGSQETQYF. The chain links TRBV20-1 to TRBJ2-5; D call uncertain. Germline CDR1 reads DFQATT; CDR2 reads SNEGSKA (reference sequence). CDR3 length: 14 residues. The V and J ends lost 0 bases and 2 bases respectively, with 10 bases between them.

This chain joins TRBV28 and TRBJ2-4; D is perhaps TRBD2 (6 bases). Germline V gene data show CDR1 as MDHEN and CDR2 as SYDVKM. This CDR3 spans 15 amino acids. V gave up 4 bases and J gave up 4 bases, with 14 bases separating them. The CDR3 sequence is CASSSGEMRKNIQYF. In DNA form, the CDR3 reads TGTGCCAGCAGTTCGGGGGAGATGAGGAAAAACATTCAGTACTTC.

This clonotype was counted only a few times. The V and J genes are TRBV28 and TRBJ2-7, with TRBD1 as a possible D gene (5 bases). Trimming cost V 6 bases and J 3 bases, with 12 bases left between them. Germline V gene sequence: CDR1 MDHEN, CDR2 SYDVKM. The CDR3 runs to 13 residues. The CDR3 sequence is CASRFPQGYEQYF. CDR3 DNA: TGTGCCAGCAGGTTTCCCCAGGGCTACGAGCAGTACTTC.

The CDR3 region is CSVAENQETQYF. CDR3 bases: TGCAGCGTGGCGGAAAACCAAGAGACCCAGTACTTC. V usage is TRBV29-1 and J usage is TRBJ2-5, with D unresolved. The V gene lost 6 bases and the J gene lost 0 bases, with 8 bases spanning the gap. The CDR3 totals 12 residues. Per germline, CDR1 SQVTM and CDR2 ANQGSEA.

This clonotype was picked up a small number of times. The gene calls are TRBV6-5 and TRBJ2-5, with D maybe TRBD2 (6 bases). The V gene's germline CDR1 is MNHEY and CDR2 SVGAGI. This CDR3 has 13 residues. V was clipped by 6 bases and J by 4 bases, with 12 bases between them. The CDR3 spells CASRRRGLETQYF. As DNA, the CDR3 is TGTGCCAGCAGGCGGAGGGGACTAGAGACCCAGTACTTC.

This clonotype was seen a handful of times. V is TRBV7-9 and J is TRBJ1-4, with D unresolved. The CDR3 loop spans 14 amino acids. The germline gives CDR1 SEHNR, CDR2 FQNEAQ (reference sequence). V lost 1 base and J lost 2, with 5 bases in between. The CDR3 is CASSLGDTNEKLFF. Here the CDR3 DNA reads TGTGCCAGCAGCTTAGGTGACACTAATGAAAAACTGTTTTTT.

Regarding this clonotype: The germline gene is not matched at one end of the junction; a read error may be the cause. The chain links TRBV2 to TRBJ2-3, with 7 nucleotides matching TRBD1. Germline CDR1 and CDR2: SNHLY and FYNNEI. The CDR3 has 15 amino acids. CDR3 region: CASSAGTVSTDTQYF. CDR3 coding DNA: TGCGCCAGCAGCGCCGGGACAGTTTCCACAGATACGCAGTATTTT.

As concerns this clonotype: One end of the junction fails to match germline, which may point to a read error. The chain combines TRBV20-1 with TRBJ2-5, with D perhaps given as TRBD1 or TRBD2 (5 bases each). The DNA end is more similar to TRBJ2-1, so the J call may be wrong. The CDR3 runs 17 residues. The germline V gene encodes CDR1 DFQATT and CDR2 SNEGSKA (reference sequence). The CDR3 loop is CSASLWKGPNWSNEQFF. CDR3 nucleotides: TGCAGCGCTAGCCTCTGGAAGGGACCAAACTGGTCCAATGAGCAGTTCTTC.

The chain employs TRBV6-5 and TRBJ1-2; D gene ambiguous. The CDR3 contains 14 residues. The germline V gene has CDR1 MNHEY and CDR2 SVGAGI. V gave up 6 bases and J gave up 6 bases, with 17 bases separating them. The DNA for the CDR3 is TGTGCCAGCAGCCCTGGAATAAGAGTAGATGGCTACACCTTC. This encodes CASSPGIRVDGYTF.

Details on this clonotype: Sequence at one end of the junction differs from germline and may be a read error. The CDR3 region is CSVVTTGSNVLTF. CDR3 in DNA: TGCAGCGTTGTCACGACTGGGTCCAACGTCCTGACTTTC. V usage is TRBV29-1 and J usage is TRBJ2-6; D is uncertain. The CDR3 is 13 amino acids. Looked up from germline, CDR1 is SQVTM and CDR2 is ANQGSEA. Drawing the rest from reference TRBV29-1 and TRBJ2-6, the complete variable domain is SAVISQKPSRDICQRGTSLTIQCQVDSQVTMMFWYRQQPGQSLTLIATANQGSEATYESGFVIDKFPISRPNLTFSTLTVSNMSPEDSSIYLCSVVTTGSNVLTFGAGSRLTVL.

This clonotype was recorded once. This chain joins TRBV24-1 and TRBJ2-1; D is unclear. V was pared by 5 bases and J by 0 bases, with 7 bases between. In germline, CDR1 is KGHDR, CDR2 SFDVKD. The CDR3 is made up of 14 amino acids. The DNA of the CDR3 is TGTGCCACCAGTGGGCCGGACTCCTACAATGAGCAGTTCTTC. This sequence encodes CATSGPDSYNEQFF.

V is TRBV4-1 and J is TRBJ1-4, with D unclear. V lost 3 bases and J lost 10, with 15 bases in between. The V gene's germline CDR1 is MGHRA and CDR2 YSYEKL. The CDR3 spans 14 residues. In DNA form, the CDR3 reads TGCGCCAGCAGCCAGGACCGGAGCCCGAGAAAACTGTTTTTT. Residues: CASSQDRSPRKLFF.

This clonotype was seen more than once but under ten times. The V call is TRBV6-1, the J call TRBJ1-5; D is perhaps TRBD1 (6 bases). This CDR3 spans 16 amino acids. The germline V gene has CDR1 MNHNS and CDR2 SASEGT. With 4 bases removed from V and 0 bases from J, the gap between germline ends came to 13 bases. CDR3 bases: TGTGCCAGCAGTGCCCAGGGGACGGATAGCAATCAGCCCCAGCATTTT. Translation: CASSAQGTDSNQPQHF.

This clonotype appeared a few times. CDR3 nucleotides: TGCGCCAGCAGCCAAGGGGGAATAGGCTCCTACGAGCAGTACTTC. Its protein product is CASSQGGIGSYEQYF. The chain employs TRBV4-1 and TRBJ2-7; the D is unclear. Trimming shortened V by 1 base and J by 0 bases, and 10 bases separated the two germline ends. CDR1 is MGHRA, CDR2 YSYEKL, per germline. The CDR3 contains 15 residues.

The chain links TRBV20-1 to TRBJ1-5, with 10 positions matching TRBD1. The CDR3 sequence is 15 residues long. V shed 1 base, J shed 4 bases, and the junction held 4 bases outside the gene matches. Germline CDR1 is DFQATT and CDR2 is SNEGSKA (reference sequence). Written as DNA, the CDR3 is TGCAGTGCTAGAGCCGGGACAGGGGAGAATCAGCCCCAGCATTTT. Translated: CSARAGTGENQPQHF.

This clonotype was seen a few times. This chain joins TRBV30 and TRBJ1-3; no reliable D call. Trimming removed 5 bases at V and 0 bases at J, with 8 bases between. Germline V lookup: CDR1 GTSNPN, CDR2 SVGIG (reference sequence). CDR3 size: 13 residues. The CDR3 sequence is CAWGISSGNTIYF. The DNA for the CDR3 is TGTGCCTGGGGGATCAGCTCTGGAAACACCATATATTTT.

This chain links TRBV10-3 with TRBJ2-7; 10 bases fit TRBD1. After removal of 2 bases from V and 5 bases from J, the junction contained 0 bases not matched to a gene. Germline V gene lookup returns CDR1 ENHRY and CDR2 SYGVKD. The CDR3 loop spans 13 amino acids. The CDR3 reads CAISEGQGDEQYF. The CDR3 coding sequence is TGTGCCATCAGTGAGGGACAGGGGGACGAGCAGTACTTC.

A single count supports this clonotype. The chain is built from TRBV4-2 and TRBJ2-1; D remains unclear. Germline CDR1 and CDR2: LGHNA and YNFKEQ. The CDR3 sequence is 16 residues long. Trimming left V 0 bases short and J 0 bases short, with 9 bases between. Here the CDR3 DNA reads TGTGCCAGCAGCCAAGATAAGTGGGGCTCCTACAATGAGCAGTTCTTC. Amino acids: CASSQDKWGSYNEQFF.

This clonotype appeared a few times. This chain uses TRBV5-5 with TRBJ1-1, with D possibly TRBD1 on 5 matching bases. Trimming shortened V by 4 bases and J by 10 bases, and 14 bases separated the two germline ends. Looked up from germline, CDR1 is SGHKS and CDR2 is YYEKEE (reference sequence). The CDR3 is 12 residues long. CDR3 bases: TGTGCCAGCAGCACCAGACTGGGGGGAGCTTTCTTT. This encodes CASSTRLGGAFF.

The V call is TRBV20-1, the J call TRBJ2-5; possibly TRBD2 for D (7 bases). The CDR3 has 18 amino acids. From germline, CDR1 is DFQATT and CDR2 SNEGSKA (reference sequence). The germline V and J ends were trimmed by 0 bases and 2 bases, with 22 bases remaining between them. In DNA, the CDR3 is TGCAGTGCTAGAGATCAGGGTTTGGGGGGGGCGTTTCAAGAGACCCAGTACTTC. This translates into CSARDQGLGGAFQETQYF.

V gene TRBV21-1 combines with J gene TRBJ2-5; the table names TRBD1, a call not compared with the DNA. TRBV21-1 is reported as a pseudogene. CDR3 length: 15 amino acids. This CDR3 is CASSKKDRGTETQYF. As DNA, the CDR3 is TGTGCCAGCAGCAAAAAAGACAGGGGGACAGAGACCCAGTACTTC.

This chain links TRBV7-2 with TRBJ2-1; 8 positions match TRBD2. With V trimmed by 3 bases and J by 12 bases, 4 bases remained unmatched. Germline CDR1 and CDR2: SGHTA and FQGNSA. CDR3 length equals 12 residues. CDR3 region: CASSFGRGGQFF. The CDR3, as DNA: TGTGCCAGCAGCTTCGGACGGGGGGGGCAGTTCTTC.

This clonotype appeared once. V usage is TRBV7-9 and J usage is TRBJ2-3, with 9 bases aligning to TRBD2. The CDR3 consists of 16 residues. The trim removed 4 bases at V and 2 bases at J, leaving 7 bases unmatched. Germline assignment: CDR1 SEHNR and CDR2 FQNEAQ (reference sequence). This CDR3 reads CASSSVAGVVTDTQYF. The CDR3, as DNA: TGTGCCAGCAGCTCCGTAGCGGGGGTAGTCACAGATACGCAGTATTTT.

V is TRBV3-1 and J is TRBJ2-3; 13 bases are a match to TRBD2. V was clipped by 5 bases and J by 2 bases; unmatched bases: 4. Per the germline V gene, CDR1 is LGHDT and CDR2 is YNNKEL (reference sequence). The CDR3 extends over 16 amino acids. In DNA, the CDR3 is TGTGCCAGCAGCAGGACTAGCGGGGGTGTCACAGATACGCAGTATTTT. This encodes CASSRTSGGVTDTQYF.

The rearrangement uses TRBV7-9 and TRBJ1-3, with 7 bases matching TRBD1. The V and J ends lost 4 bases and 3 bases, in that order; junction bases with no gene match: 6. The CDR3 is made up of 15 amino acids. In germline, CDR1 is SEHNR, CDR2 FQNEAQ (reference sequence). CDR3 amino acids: CASSSTGARGNTIYF. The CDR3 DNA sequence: TGTGCCAGCAGCTCCACAGGGGCCCGTGGAAACACCATATATTTT. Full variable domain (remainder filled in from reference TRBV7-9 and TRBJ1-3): DTGVSQNPRHKITKRGQNVTFRCDPISEHNRLYWYRQTLGQGPEFLTYFQNEAQLEKSRLLSDRFSAERPKGSFSTLEIQRTEQGDSAMYLCASSSTGARGNTIYFGEGSWLTVV.

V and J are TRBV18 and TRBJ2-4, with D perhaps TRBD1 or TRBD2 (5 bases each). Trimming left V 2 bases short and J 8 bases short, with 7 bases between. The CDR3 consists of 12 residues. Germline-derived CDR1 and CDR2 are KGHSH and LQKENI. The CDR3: CASSPGTDIQYF. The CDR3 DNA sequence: TGTGCCAGCTCACCAGGGACGGACATTCAGTACTTC. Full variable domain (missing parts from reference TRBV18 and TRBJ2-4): NAGVMQNPRHLVRRRGQEARLRCSPMKGHSHVYWYRQLPEEGLKFMVYLQKENIIDESGMPKERFSAEFPKEGPSILRIQQVVRGDSAAYFCASSPGTDIQYFGAGTRLSVL.

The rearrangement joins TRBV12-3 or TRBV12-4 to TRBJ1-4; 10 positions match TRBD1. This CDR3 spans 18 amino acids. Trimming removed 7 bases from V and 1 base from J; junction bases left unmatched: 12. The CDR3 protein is CASKFTGQGRRTNEKLFF. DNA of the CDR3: TGTGCCAGCAAGTTTACGGGACAGGGGAGGAGAACTAATGAAAAACTGTTTTTT.

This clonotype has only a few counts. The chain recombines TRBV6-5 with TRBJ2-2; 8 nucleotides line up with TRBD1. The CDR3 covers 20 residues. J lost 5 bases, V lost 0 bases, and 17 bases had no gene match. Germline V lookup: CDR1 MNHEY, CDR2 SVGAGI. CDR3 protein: CASSYSNRGEIIERTGELFF. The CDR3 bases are TGTGCCAGCAGTTACTCGAACAGGGGGGAGATAATTGAGAGAACCGGGGAGCTGTTTTTT.